Listed below are T cell receptor beta chains from one sample, sequenced in a study of response to subunit inactivated influenza vaccine. Each CDR3 protein gets one entry after TCRdb re-called the RT-PCR reads with MiXCR. The sample yields about 240,000 distinct CDR3 sequences, over 9% seen once. Sequenced here: non-naive T cells sorted from PBMCs, sampled around 15 days before vaccination. These receptors all come from a man aged 50 to 60 who received an inactivated influenza vaccine. Each CDR3 is given with its conserved first and last residue. Each record gives: J gene, V gene, CDR3 protein.

J: TRBJ2-1
V: TRBV12-3/TRBV12-4
CDR3: CASSGSSYNEQFF

J: TRBJ1-3
V: TRBV28
CDR3: CASSGGGISGNTIYF

J: TRBJ2-3
V: TRBV6-2/TRBV6-3
CDR3: CASSPSLGRTGQGSTDTQYF

J: TRBJ1-6
V: TRBV15
CDR3: CATSRAGGQGDHSSYNSPLHF

J: TRBJ2-3
V: TRBV4-3
CDR3: CASSPLAGTTDTQYF

J: TRBJ1-1
V: TRBV27
CDR3: CASSLSGSGSTEAFF

J: TRBJ2-5
V: TRBV3-1
CDR3: CASSEGLETQYF

J: TRBJ2-4
V: TRBV7-9
CDR3: CASSPPDRGDKNIQYF

J: TRBJ2-5
V: TRBV4-3
CDR3: CASSQGFRETQYF

J: TRBJ2-3
V: TRBV20-1
CDR3: CSARGRGQQYF

J: TRBJ2-5
V: TRBV12-3/TRBV12-4
CDR3: CASSKTGTRGETQYF

J: TRBJ2-2
V: TRBV7-2
CDR3: CASSLLGQMNTGELFF

J: TRBJ2-5
V: TRBV7-2
CDR3: CASSRASQETQYF

J: TRBJ1-4
V: TRBV20-1
CDR3: CSASLRQGYNEKLFF

J: TRBJ2-7
V: TRBV20-1
CDR3: CSAQRAIGDYEQYF

J: TRBJ1-2
V: TRBV7-9
CDR3: CASSPLAGSYGYTF

J: TRBJ2-3
V: TRBV29-1
CDR3: CSTRQGGVTDTQYF

J: TRBJ2-4
V: TRBV5-1
CDR3: CASSLASGNKNIQYF

J: TRBJ2-5
V: TRBV3-1
CDR3: CASSQFEETQYF

J: TRBJ2-1
V: TRBV5-1
CDR3: CASSYRSAYNEQFF